The present T cell receptor beta chain was sequenced within a study of shared clonotypes between healthy human individuals. The wider study: Each donor's CD4 naive and CD4 memory cells filled three plates apiece, CD8 naive two, and CD8 memory one.

A word on this clone: Its specificity is not known. Different DNA sequences within this sample yield the same CDR3.

Study findings and constraints: The study drew on few donors, limiting represented genetic and exposure-history diversity.

Measured with immunoSEQ multiplex PCR; TCRdb has only the in-frame clones, and not every one. The table has some 1,600,000 clones, 95% to 99% seen once. This receptor was identified in a man aged 25 to 45 in good health. Material for sequencing was naive CD4+ T cells sorted from blood. Noted subset: CD45RA+ positively selected.

The CDR3 reads CASSLTPNTEAFF. The DNA for the CDR3 is TGCGCCAGCAGCTTGACACCAAACACTGAAGCTTTCTTT. The rearrangement joins TRBV5-1 to TRBJ1-1; D is unclear. Trimming removed 1 base at V and 2 bases at J, with 6 bases between. There are 13 residues in the CDR3. The germline V gene has CDR1 SGHRS and CDR2 YFSETQ.